The 26 T cell receptor beta chains below were found in one sample sequenced in a study of T cell repertoires in cytomegalovirus infection. Antigens of these TCRs are unknown. TCRdb reprocessed the reads via MiXCR and lists one record per CDR3 protein. The data show approximately 110,000 distinct CDR3 sequences, roughly 9.1% seen once. Sample: PBMCs, sequenced either directly or after in vitro stimulation (not recorded which). The receptors stem from a human donor in good health (CMV status not recorded). Some clones in this sample may be carry-over from other donors' samples.

V usage is TRBV27 and J usage is TRBJ1-5, with D uncertain. Germline CDR1 reads MNHEY; CDR2 reads SMNVEV (reference sequence). V was cut by 6 bases and J by 3 bases, with 6 bases left in between. The CDR3 runs 12 residues. CDR3 DNA sequence: TGTGCCAGCAGCCGGACCAATCAGCCCCAGCATTTT. This sequence encodes CASSRTNQPQHF.

This clonotype was seen many times. The chain has TRBV4-1 and TRBJ2-3; 8 nucleotides agree with TRBD2. Looked up from germline, CDR1 is MGHRA and CDR2 is YSYEKL. V lost 4 bases to trimming and J lost 3 bases; unmatched junction nucleotides: 6. The CDR3 sequence is 15 residues long. CDR3 sequence (DNA): TGCGCCAGCAGCCGTCCCGGGACTAGTACAGATACGCAGTATTTT. This codes for CASSRPGTSTDTQYF.

This clonotype was recorded a few times. This chain joins TRBV29-1 and TRBJ1-1, with TRBD1 matching 8 bases. CDR1 SQVTM and CDR2 ANQGSEA come from the germline V gene. The CDR3 has 15 residues. The V gene end was trimmed by 4 bases and the J gene end by 0 bases; junction bases not matched to a gene: 7. In nucleotides, the CDR3 is TGCAGCGTTGTGCCGGGACAGGCTATGAACACTGAAGCTTTCTTT. Encoded protein: CSVVPGQAMNTEAFF.

J is TRBJ2-1 and V is TRBV5-1; D not resolved. Germline CDR1 SGHRS, CDR2 YFSETQ. The CDR3 is 13 amino acids. V was pared by 7 bases and J by 8 bases, with 16 bases between. For the CDR3, the DNA is TGCGCCAGCGCCATACTCACCCCGCATGAGCAGTTCTTC. Encoded protein: CASAILTPHEQFF.

This clonotype was counted a few times. The CDR3 protein is CASSLEGGPDREQFF. DNA of the CDR3: TGCGCCAGCAGCTTGGAGGGAGGGCCGGATCGGGAGCAGTTCTTC. The chain couples TRBV5-1 to TRBJ2-1; TRBD2 matches 7 bases. The V gene's germline CDR1 is SGHRS and CDR2 YFSETQ. V trimming: 0 bases; J trimming: 10 bases; junction bases outside the gene matches: 10. The CDR3 covers 15 residues.

A remark on this clonotype: A much larger clone lies one base from this, so it may be a read error. V usage is TRBV7-9 and J usage is TRBJ2-2; maybe TRBD2 (5 bases). This CDR3 region has 14 residues. Germline V gives CDR1 SEHNR, CDR2 FQNEAQ (reference sequence). For the CDR3, the DNA is TGTGCCAGCAGTGTGCTGGGTACCACCGGGGAGCTGTGTTTT. Protein: CASSVLGTTGELCF.

This clonotype was recorded at least ten times. The rearrangement links TRBV7-9 to TRBJ1-4, with D maybe TRBD1 (6 bases). This CDR3 spans 16 amino acids. Trimming cost V 4 bases and J 2 bases, with 14 bases left between them. The V gene's germline CDR1 is SEHNR and CDR2 FQNEAQ (reference sequence). The CDR3: CASSSGRGPTNEKLFF. In nucleotides, the CDR3 is TGTGCCAGCAGCTCGGGACGGGGGCCGACTAATGAAAAACTGTTTTTT.

This clonotype was observed at least ten times. The chain carries TRBV6-5 and TRBJ2-1, with D perhaps matching TRBD2 (6 bases). The CDR3 sequence is 13 residues long. Germline V CDR1 and CDR2: MNHEY, SVGAGI. V lost 2 bases and J lost 14, with 16 bases in between. The DNA of the CDR3 is TGTGCCAGCAGTTACGTCTATGCGCGGGAAGAGTTCTTC. Residues: CASSYVYAREEFF.

This clonotype was picked up many times. The chain combines TRBV7-2 with TRBJ1-1; D call uncertain. V lost 4 bases and J 0 bases, leaving 9 bases between the germline ends. From germline, CDR1 is SGHTA and CDR2 FQGNSA. The CDR3 covers 14 residues. Here the CDR3 reads CASSSRQMNTEAFF. Written as DNA, the CDR3 is TGTGCCAGCAGCTCAAGACAAATGAACACTGAAGCTTTCTTT.

This clonotype appeared many times. The chain couples TRBV7-2 to TRBJ2-2, with D unclear. Germline lookup yields CDR1 SGHTA and CDR2 FQGNSA. With 0 bases removed from V and 7 bases from J, the gap between germline ends came to 9 bases. This CDR3 has 14 residues. The CDR3 DNA is TGTGCCAGCAGCTTAGCGTCTCAGGTCGGGGAGCTGTTTTTT. This encodes CASSLASQVGELFF.

This clonotype was seen at least ten times. The chain links TRBV27 to TRBJ2-7; 12 positions match TRBD2. V lost 2 bases and J lost 5; bases outside the gene matches: 7. This CDR3 is built from 16 residues. Per the germline V gene, CDR1 is MNHEY and CDR2 is SMNVEV (reference sequence). CDR3 DNA: TGTGCCAGCAGTTTAGTATCTAGCGGGAGGGCGCACGAGCAGTACTTC. As protein: CASSLVSSGRAHEQYF.

The table lists this clonotype with many counts. The chain couples TRBV7-8 to TRBJ2-5; 8 nucleotides align to TRBD2. V lost 5 bases, J lost 9 bases, and 17 bases stayed unmatched. Germline V gene sequence: CDR1 SGHVS, CDR2 FQNEAQ. The CDR3 is 16 amino acids. CDR3 bases: TGTGCCAGCAGCGCCGCGAGGGCGGGGGGTCGTGGGGCCCAGTACTTC. Translating gives CASSAARAGGRGAQYF.

As to this clonotype: This could be a read error, since a much larger clone is one nucleotide away. The chain carries TRBV20-1 and TRBJ2-3; D is unresolved. The CDR3 runs 16 residues. The V and J ends lost 0 bases and 0 bases respectively, with 13 bases between them. Germline-derived CDR1 and CDR2 are DFQATT and SNEGSKA (reference sequence). The chain's CDR3 is CSARDFNWASTDTQYF. CDR3 nucleotide sequence: TGCAGTGCTAGAGATTTCAACTGGGCTAGCACAGATACGCAGTATTTT.

This clonotype has only a few counts. This chain connects TRBV7-2 to TRBJ1-5; D is uncertain. The V end lost 5 bases, the J end lost 3 bases, and 11 bases lay between the germline ends. Germline-derived CDR1 and CDR2 are SGHTA and FQGNSA. This CDR3 has 14 amino acids. The CDR3 region has the DNA TGTGCCAGCAGCCCCTCAAGTACCAATCAGCCCCAGCATTTT. Translated, it gives CASSPSSTNQPQHF.

The chain is built from TRBV20-1 and TRBJ1-2; no clear D. The CDR3 length is 12 residues. Trimming took off 7 bases at V and 4 bases at J, with 13 bases between the two ends. Germline values: CDR1 DFQATT, CDR2 SNEGSKA (reference sequence). CDR3: CSGVARVYGYTF. The CDR3 DNA reads TGCAGTGGAGTGGCGCGGGTCTATGGCTACACCTTC.

The genes are TRBV12-5 and TRBJ1-2; tentatively, D is TRBD1 (5 bases). This CDR3 comprises 11 residues. Trimming removed 6 bases at V and 4 bases at J, with 6 bases between. CDR1 and CDR2 (germline): LGHNT, FRNRAP. The CDR3 DNA reads TGTGCTAGTGGCCAGGGCTATGGCTACACCTTC. This translates into CASGQGYGYTF.

At least ten counts were recorded for this clonotype. The chain joins TRBV7-2 to TRBJ2-6; no reliable D call. Germline loops: CDR1 SGHTA, CDR2 FQGNSA. The CDR3 spans 15 residues. V gave up 3 bases and J gave up 0 bases, with 6 bases separating them. The CDR3 spells CASSLVSSGANVLTF. In nucleotides, the CDR3 is TGTGCCAGCAGCTTGGTGAGCTCTGGGGCCAACGTCCTGACTTTC.

In this sample, this clonotype turned up many times. The CDR3 DNA reads TGTGCCAGCAGTCCCCCGGGACCGAGTGGACTGTTTTTT. Translated: CASSPPGPSGLFF. The gene calls are TRBV28 and TRBJ1-4; maybe TRBD1 (5 bases). There are 13 residues in the CDR3. Deletions cut 5 bases from V and 13 bases from J, with 17 bases between. Germline V gene lookup returns CDR1 MDHEN and CDR2 SYDVKM.

As for this clonotype: A much larger clone sits a single nucleotide away, making a read error possible. CDR3 region: CGSRPRLAGGPGELFF. The CDR3 coding sequence is TGTGGCAGCAGACCTCGGCTAGCGGGAGGGCCCGGGGAGCTGTTTTTT. V gene TRBV6-5 combines with J gene TRBJ2-2; TRBD2 matches at 12 bases. The CDR3 has 16 residues. Germline CDR1 and CDR2: MNHEY and SVGAGI.

This clonotype was seen many times. This chain links TRBV7-2 with TRBJ2-7, with 9 bases that match TRBD2. Germline assignment: CDR1 SGHTA and CDR2 FQGNSA. V lost 8 bases, J lost 0 bases, and 8 bases stayed unmatched. The length of the CDR3 is 15 residues. CDR3 protein: CASSSAGGSSYEQYF. CDR3 bases: TGTGCCAGCTCCTCAGCGGGAGGTAGCTCCTACGAGCAGTACTTC.

This clonotype was recorded many times. The V call is TRBV7-9, the J call TRBJ2-3; TRBD2 aligns across 7 bases. Germline CDR1 reads SEHNR; CDR2 reads FQNEAQ (reference sequence). This CDR3 spans 17 amino acids. The junction had 7 bases not matched to a gene; V was cut back by 1 base and J by 0 bases. CDR3 residues: CASSLVASGASTDTQYF. The DNA of the CDR3 is TGTGCCAGCAGCTTAGTTGCTAGCGGAGCGAGCACAGATACGCAGTATTTT.

In its sample, this clonotype was seen many times. The J gene is TRBJ2-2, the V gene TRBV7-8, with unresolved D. Germline CDR1 and CDR2: SGHVS and FQNEAQ. The CDR3 is 16 amino acids. Trimming pared 3 bases from V and 5 bases from J, leaving 16 bases between. CDR3 protein: CASSLSVSGRTGELFF. The CDR3 DNA sequence: TGTGCCAGCAGCTTGTCAGTATCCGGACGAACCGGGGAGCTGTTTTTT.

The V and J genes are TRBV5-6 and TRBJ2-1; no firm D call. V gave up 1 base and J gave up 10 bases, with 9 bases separating them. Germline values: CDR1 SGHDT, CDR2 YYEEEE. The CDR3 runs to 12 residues. DNA for the CDR3: TGTGCCAGCAGCTTGTCTGGTAGGGAGCAGTTCTTC. It translates to CASSLSGREQFF.

The genes are TRBV12-3 or TRBV12-4 and TRBJ1-4; D is perhaps TRBD1 (5 bases). Trimming cost V 5 bases and J 3 bases, with 10 bases left between them. The CDR3 spans 14 residues. CDR3 in DNA: TGTGCCAGCAGTCTTGGGACCCCTAATGAAAAACTGTTTTTT. Translation: CASSLGTPNEKLFF.

This clonotype was picked up a small number of times. V is TRBV7-9 and J is TRBJ2-2; D is possibly TRBD2 (5 bases). The CDR3 is 16 residues long. Per the germline V gene, CDR1 is SEHNR and CDR2 is FQNEAQ (reference sequence). The ends were cut back, 8 bases at V and 4 bases at J, with 20 bases in the middle. The CDR3 DNA reads as TGTGCCAGCGGTGGGAGATCAGCGTCTTCCACCGGGGAGCTGTTTTTT. Residues: CASGGRSASSTGELFF.

This clonotype was recorded many times. The chain is built from TRBV7-2 and TRBJ2-2; TRBD1 matches 10 bases. Losses at the gene ends were 5 bases for V and 5 bases for J; bases not matched to a gene: 8. Germline V gene data show CDR1 as SGHTA and CDR2 as FQGNSA. There are 16 residues in the CDR3. CDR3 DNA: TGTGCCAGCAGCCACACGACAGGGGGCCGGACCGGGGAGCTGTTTTTT. Translating it yields CASSHTTGGRTGELFF.